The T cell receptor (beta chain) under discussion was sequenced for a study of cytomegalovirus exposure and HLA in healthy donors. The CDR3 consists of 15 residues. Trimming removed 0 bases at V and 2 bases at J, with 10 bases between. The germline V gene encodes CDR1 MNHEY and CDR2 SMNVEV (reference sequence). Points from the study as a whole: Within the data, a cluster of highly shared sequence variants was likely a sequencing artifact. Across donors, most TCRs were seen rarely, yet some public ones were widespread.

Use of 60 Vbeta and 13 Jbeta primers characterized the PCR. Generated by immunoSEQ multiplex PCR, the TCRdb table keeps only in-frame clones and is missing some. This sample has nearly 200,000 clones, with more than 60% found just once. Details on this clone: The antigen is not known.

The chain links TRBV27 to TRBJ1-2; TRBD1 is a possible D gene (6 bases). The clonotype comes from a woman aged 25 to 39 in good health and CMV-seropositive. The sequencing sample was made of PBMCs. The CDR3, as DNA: TGTGCCAGCAGTTTATCACCGGGGACAAACTATGGCTACACCTTC. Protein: CASSLSPGTNYGYTF.